The 2 T cell receptor beta chains in this list originate from one sample, sequenced in a study of blood T cell repertoires in COVID-19 (dated by TCRdb to 2019 to 2021). Library construction relied on the immunoSEQ multiplex PCR assay. TCRdb stores this immuneACCESS table with in-frame sequences only. Part of the clones is absent; in the studies checked, under half of the shortfall reflects unresolved V genes, and no reason is known for the rest. For this sample the table gives approximately 160,000 clones, of which 65% to 85% were detected only once. The ten most abundant clones make up approximately 4% of the sample. The sample consisted of PBMCs or T cells enriched from blood (not recorded which). Every receptor here comes from a woman in her forties or fifties in a cohort exposed to, infected with or recovered from COVID-19 (not recorded which).

CDR3 in DNA: TGCGCCAGCAGCTGGAAGGGGGACAGTAATTCACCCCTCCACTTT. This codes for CASSWKGDSNSPLHF. This chain links TRBV5-1 with TRBJ1-6, with TRBD1 identical over 7 bases. Germline V gene lookup returns CDR1 SGHRS and CDR2 YFSETQ. The V segment lost 3 bases and the J segment 6 bases; nucleotides outside the gene matches: 6. The CDR3 runs to 15 residues.

This clone was recorded a few times. The chain links TRBV23-1 to TRBJ1-5; 9 nucleotides match TRBD1. TRBV23-1 is annotated as an ORF whose role is uncertain. V lost 1 base and J lost 3; bases outside the gene matches: 4. This CDR3 region has 16 residues. The DNA of the CDR3 is TGCGCCAGCAGTCAATACAGGGGGCGAATCAATCAGCCCCAGCATTTT. Amino acids: CASSQYRGRINQPQHF.